A single sample gave rise to the 24 T cell receptor beta chains below, sequenced in a study of shared clonotypes between healthy human individuals. Assay used: immunoSEQ multiplex PCR; TCRdb lists only in-frame clones, some missing. The profile shows approximately 510,000 clones, 60% to 85% of them singletons. The sequenced sample was PBMCs. The receptors were gathered from a middle-aged woman in good health. Some clones in this sample may be carry-over from other donors' samples.

This clone appeared a single time. The V call is TRBV7-2, the J call TRBJ2-1, with 11 bases fitting TRBD2. The CDR3 spans 15 residues. With V trimmed by 5 bases and J by 3 bases, 3 bases remained unmatched. The germline CDR1 and CDR2 sequences are SGHTA and FQGNSA. This CDR3 is CASSVLAGDYNEQFF. In DNA, the CDR3 is TGTGCCAGCAGCGTACTAGCGGGGGACTACAATGAGCAGTTCTTC.

This chain connects TRBV6-5 to TRBJ1-6, with unresolved D. The V gene lost 6 bases and the J gene lost 12 bases, with 12 bases spanning the gap. This CDR3 has 12 amino acids. Looked up from germline, CDR1 is MNHEY and CDR2 is SVGAGI. In DNA, the CDR3 is TGTGCCAGCAGAGCGACGGCGGAACCCCTCCACTTT. Amino acids: CASRATAEPLHF.

The chain uses TRBV9 and TRBJ2-1; the D gene is possibly TRBD1 (6 bases). V lost 0 bases and J lost 2, with 9 bases in between. The length of the CDR3 is 15 residues. Germline CDR1 SGDLS, CDR2 YYNGEE. The chain's CDR3 is CASSVAQGPYNEQFF. Written as DNA, the CDR3 is TGTGCCAGCAGCGTAGCCCAGGGGCCCTACAATGAGCAGTTCTTC. Full variable domain (remainder filled in from reference TRBV9 and TRBJ2-1): DSGVTQTPKHLITATGQRVTLRCSPRSGDLSVYWYQQSLDQGLQFLIQYYNGEERAKGNILERFSAQQFPDLHSELNLSSLELGDSALYFCASSVAQGPYNEQFFGPGTRLTVL.

This sequence joins TRBV19 and TRBJ2-1; D remains unclear. The CDR3 length is 15 residues. The germline V gene has CDR1 LNHDA and CDR2 SQIVND (reference sequence). V lost 8 bases and J lost 7, with 21 bases in between. CDR3 region: CASPSEAAVGNEQFF. In DNA form, the CDR3 reads TGTGCCAGTCCTTCTGAAGCTGCCGTGGGGAATGAGCAGTTCTTC.

The J gene is TRBJ2-1, the V gene TRBV15; 7 bases line up with TRBD2. Per the germline V gene, CDR1 is LNHNV and CDR2 is YYDKDF (reference sequence). Unmatched junction bases numbered 5, after V lost 8 bases and J lost 7 bases. CDR3 length equals 12 residues. CDR3 sequence reads: CATRTGGNEQFF. CDR3 nucleotide sequence: TGTGCCACCCGTACGGGAGGAAATGAGCAGTTCTTC. The full variable domain, with the rest looked up from reference TRBV15 and TRBJ2-1, is DAMVIQNPRYQVTQFGKPVTLSCSQTLNHNVMYWYQQKSSQAPKLLFHYYDKDFNNEADTPDNFQSRRPNTSFCFLDIRSPGLGDTAMYLCATRTGGNEQFFGPGTRLTVL.

The chain is built from TRBV27 and TRBJ2-7, with TRBD1 as a possible D gene (6 bases). The V gene's germline CDR1 is MNHEY and CDR2 SMNVEV (reference sequence). V lost 5 bases, J lost 11 bases, and 22 bases lay in between. The CDR3 extends over 14 amino acids. CDR3 protein: CASSPGWDTPREYF. Here the CDR3 DNA reads TGTGCCAGCAGTCCCGGTTGGGACACGCCTAGAGAGTACTTC.

The chain recombines TRBV28 with TRBJ2-5; D is unclear. CDR1 MDHEN and CDR2 SYDVKM come from the germline V gene. Trimming took 6 bases from V and 1 from J, leaving 6 bases between them. The CDR3 totals 12 residues. The CDR3 spells CASSSVQETQYF. CDR3 DNA sequence: TGTGCCAGCAGCTCTGTCCAAGAGACCCAGTACTTC.

The rearrangement uses TRBV6-5 and TRBJ2-1, with D perhaps assigned TRBD1 or TRBD2 (5 bases each). Germline V lookup: CDR1 MNHEY, CDR2 SVGAGI. V gave up 8 bases and J gave up 1 base, with 9 bases separating them. The CDR3 has 13 residues. Written as DNA, the CDR3 is TGTGCCAGCGGCAGGGAGTCCTACAATGAGCAGTTCTTC. Translating gives CASGRESYNEQFF.

The genes are TRBV6-5 and TRBJ2-7; D possibly corresponds to TRBD2 (6 bases). Germline-derived CDR1 and CDR2 are MNHEY and SVGAGI. This CDR3 spans 16 amino acids. V was pared by 0 bases and J by 0 bases, with 12 bases between. In DNA form, the CDR3 reads TGTGCCAGCAGTTACTCCGGTTCTAGCGACTCCTACGAGCAGTACTTC. Protein product: CASSYSGSSDSYEQYF.

The chain has TRBV5-1 and TRBJ2-2; D call uncertain. The germline V gene encodes CDR1 SGHRS and CDR2 YFSETQ. Trimming stripped 0 bases from V and 4 bases from J, with 10 bases between. The length of the CDR3 is 15 residues. The CDR3 region is CASSLDGASTGELFF. DNA of the CDR3: TGCGCCAGCAGCTTGGATGGCGCGAGCACCGGGGAGCTGTTTTTT. The variable domain in full, completed from reference TRBV5-1 and TRBJ2-2, reads KAGVTQTPRYLIKTRGQQVTLSCSPISGHRSVSWYQQTPGQGLQFLFEYFSETQRNKGNFPGRFSGRQFSNSRSEMNVSTLELGDSALYLCASSLDGASTGELFFGEGSRLTVL.

CDR3 DNA: TGTGCCAGCAGCTTAAACGGTCCGATCCAAGAGACCCAGTACTTC. It is translated as CASSLNGPIQETQYF. The chain uses TRBV7-6 and TRBJ2-5; no clear D. CDR3 size: 15 residues. Germline CDR1 SGHVS, CDR2 FNYEAQ. V was shortened by 2 bases and J by 1 base, with 11 bases between the two germline ends.

V is TRBV6-5 and J is TRBJ2-7; D possibly corresponds to TRBD1 (6 bases). This CDR3 is built from 14 residues. CDR1 is MNHEY, CDR2 SVGAGI, per germline. Trimming removed 2 bases from V and 2 bases from J, with 10 bases in between. In DNA, the CDR3 is TGTGCCAGCAGTTACGGGGACAATACCTACGAGCAGTACTTC. Amino acids: CASSYGDNTYEQYF.

Concerning this clone itself: The identical CDR3 is also encoded by other nucleotide sequences in the sample. The rearrangement uses TRBV5-1 and TRBJ2-2; 7 bases match TRBD1. The CDR3 contains 15 residues. Germline lookup yields CDR1 SGHRS and CDR2 YFSETQ. V shed 7 bases and J 1 base; nucleotides not matched to a gene: 7. The CDR3 loop reads CASSTGTVNTGELFF. The DNA for the CDR3 is TGCGCCAGCTCTACCGGGACAGTGAACACCGGGGAGCTGTTTTTT.

The chain joins TRBV10-3 to TRBJ2-7; perhaps TRBD1 as D (6 bases). CDR1 is ENHRY, CDR2 SYGVKD, per germline. V was pared by 4 bases and J by 1 base, with 14 bases between. CDR3 size: 15 residues. CDR3 coding DNA: TGTGCCATCAGTGGTGGGACAAGGGAATCCTACGAGCAGTACTTC. Its protein product is CAISGGTRESYEQYF.

The chain combines TRBV27 with TRBJ2-3; 10 bases match TRBD1. The junction had 4 bases not matched to a gene; V was cut back by 4 bases and J by 3 bases. From germline, CDR1 is MNHEY and CDR2 SMNVEV (reference sequence). The CDR3 contains 15 residues. As DNA, the CDR3 is TGTGCCAGCAGTTCGGACAGGGGGAAGACAGATACGCAGTATTTT. Translating it yields CASSSDRGKTDTQYF.

The gene calls are TRBV7-2 and TRBJ2-1, with D possibly being TRBD1 (6 bases). The CDR3 consists of 15 residues. Deletions cut 2 bases from V and 0 bases from J, with 8 bases between. Germline CDR1 reads SGHTA; CDR2 reads FQGNSA. Here the CDR3 reads CASSLQGSSYNEQFF. The CDR3 DNA reads TGTGCCAGCAGCTTACAGGGGAGCTCCTACAATGAGCAGTTCTTC.

CDR3 nucleotide sequence: TGTGCCAGCTCACCAGGACTAGCGGGAGGGCCCTCCTACGAGCAGTACTTC. This sequence encodes CASSPGLAGGPSYEQYF. The V gene is TRBV18, the J gene TRBJ2-7; 15 bases are a match to TRBD2. The germline CDR1 and CDR2 sequences are KGHSH and LQKENI. The CDR3 sequence is 17 residues long. Germline trimming cut 2 bases from V and 0 bases from J; bases unmatched to any gene: 2. The complete variable domain, with remaining parts taken from reference TRBV18 and TRBJ2-7, reads NAGVMQNPRHLVRRRGQEARLRCSPMKGHSHVYWYRQLPEEGLKFMVYLQKENIIDESGMPKERFSAEFPKEGPSILRIQQVVRGDSAAYFCASSPGLAGGPSYEQYFGPGTRLTVT.

V is TRBV5-1 and J is TRBJ1-3; D might be TRBD1 (5 bases). Germline V gene sequence: CDR1 SGHRS, CDR2 YFSETQ. This CDR3 has 16 amino acids. V was trimmed by 1 base and J by 4 bases, leaving 15 bases between them. In nucleotides, the CDR3 is TGCGCCAGCAGCTTGTATAGTTTGGGGCTAGGAAACACCATATATTTT. Protein sequence: CASSLYSLGLGNTIYF.

The chain links TRBV6-4 to TRBJ1-3; possible D gene TRBD1, 6 bases. Trimming removed 7 bases at V and 2 bases at J, with 12 bases between. CDR3 length: 14 amino acids. Germline values: CDR1 MRHNA, CDR2 SNTAGT. The CDR3 DNA follows: TGTGCCAGCACTAGCAGGGGCCCTGGAAACACCATATATTTT. Amino acids: CASTSRGPGNTIYF.

The CDR3 loop is CASSPGQGLEAFF. CDR3 DNA sequence: TGTGCCAGCAGCCCGGGACAGGGGCTAGAAGCTTTCTTT. The chain uses TRBV7-3 and TRBJ1-1; 10 nucleotides line up with TRBD1. This CDR3 has 13 residues. With 5 bases clipped from V and 8 bases from J, the junction kept 5 bases outside the gene matches. CDR1 is SGHTA, CDR2 FQGTGA, per germline.

The chain couples TRBV10-3 to TRBJ2-1; possibly TRBD2 for D (6 bases). V was shortened by 6 bases and J by 0 bases, with 15 bases between the two germline ends. The CDR3 is 16 residues long. Germline V gives CDR1 ENHRY, CDR2 SYGVKD. The CDR3 DNA reads as TGTGCCATCAGAAACGGACTATCTAGCTCCTACAATGAGCAGTTCTTC. This encodes CAIRNGLSSSYNEQFF.

V usage is TRBV2 and J usage is TRBJ2-1, with D tentatively TRBD1 or TRBD2 (5 bases each). CDR1 and CDR2 from the germline V gene are SNHLY and FYNNEI. Trimming cost V 7 bases and J 9 bases, with 22 bases left between them. This CDR3 contains 15 residues. The CDR3 DNA sequence: TGTGCCAGCATCGCCCTCCGTGGGGGTTTAAGTGAGCAGTTCTTC. Its protein is CASIALRGGLSEQFF.

CDR3 amino acids: CASILEGTDTQYF. The CDR3 DNA reads TGTGCCAGCATCCTGGAAGGCACAGATACGCAGTATTTT. The V call is TRBV7-3, the J call TRBJ2-3, with D unclear. Germline CDR1 SGHTA, CDR2 FQGTGA. V lost 7 bases and J lost 1, with 9 bases in between. The length of the CDR3 is 13 residues.

The chain carries TRBV7-8 and TRBJ2-7; no clear D. Germline V gene data show CDR1 as SGHVS and CDR2 as FQNEAQ. The CDR3 covers 12 residues. The V gene lost 5 bases and the J gene lost 4 bases, with 9 bases spanning the gap. CDR3: CASSDKDYEQYF. CDR3 sequence (DNA): TGTGCCAGCAGCGACAAGGATTACGAGCAGTACTTC.